This entry lists 29 T cell receptor beta chains sequenced from one sample in a study of T cells after yellow fever vaccination. TCRdb ran MiXCR on the 5' RACE reads and lists one entry per CDR3 protein. Among around 300,000 distinct CDR3 sequences listed, about 4% were seen once. The material sequenced was PBMCs, taken 5 days after the yellow fever booster vaccination. The receptors were sampled from a man aged 18 to 29 who received the YFV17D yellow fever vaccine.

This clonotype was picked up many times. The J gene is TRBJ1-1, the V gene TRBV18; D gene unclear. Trimming took off 3 bases at V and 2 bases at J, with 10 bases between the two ends. Per germline, CDR1 KGHSH and CDR2 LQKENI. The CDR3 spans 14 residues. The CDR3 spells CASSPGIGNTEAFF. The CDR3 bases are TGTGCCAGCTCACCGGGCATTGGAAACACTGAAGCTTTCTTT.

A few counts support this clonotype. This rearrangement joins TRBV6-5 to TRBJ2-3, with D perhaps being TRBD1 or TRBD2 (5 bases each). The CDR3 contains 14 residues. V was pared by 6 bases and J by 1 base, with 11 bases between. Germline CDR1 MNHEY, CDR2 SVGAGI. In nucleotides, the CDR3 is TGTGCCAGCAGCCCCGTGGGGGGCACAGATACGCAGTATTTT. It translates to CASSPVGGTDTQYF.

The chain carries TRBV16 and TRBJ2-3; no reliable D call. Germline V CDR1 and CDR2: KGHSY, FQNENV. Trimming removed 1 base at V and 0 bases at J, with 11 bases between. The CDR3 runs 16 residues. CDR3 loop: CASSQFGTQSTDTQYF. CDR3 in DNA: TGTGCCAGCAGCCAATTCGGCACCCAAAGCACAGATACGCAGTATTTT.

This clonotype was found a few times. The chain couples TRBV29-1 to TRBJ2-5; 7 bases line up with TRBD1. This CDR3 is built from 14 residues. Germline V lookup: CDR1 SQVTM, CDR2 ANQGSEA. The V and J ends lost 7 bases and 4 bases, in that order; junction bases with no gene match: 12. The CDR3 reads CSAGPPTGLETQYF. For the CDR3, the DNA is TGCAGCGCCGGTCCCCCGACAGGGCTAGAGACCCAGTACTTC.

There are many counts of this clonotype. The chain is built from TRBV9 and TRBJ2-7; D gene ambiguous. This CDR3 comprises 14 residues. Germline CDR1 SGDLS, CDR2 YYNGEE. Deletions cut 5 bases from V and 0 bases from J, with 12 bases between. This chain's CDR3 is CASSSTVSSYEQYF. DNA for the CDR3: TGTGCCAGCAGTTCAACGGTATCCTCCTACGAGCAGTACTTC.

This clonotype has ten or more counts. The chain employs TRBV6-5 and TRBJ2-7, with TRBD1 identical over 8 bases. The J segment lost 3 bases and the V segment lost 2 bases, leaving 0 bases of the junction unmatched. Looked up from germline, CDR1 is MNHEY and CDR2 is SVGAGI. CDR3 length: 13 residues. The CDR3 reads CASSYDRGYEQYF. In DNA, the CDR3 is TGTGCCAGCAGTTACGACAGGGGCTACGAGCAGTACTTC.

This rearrangement joins TRBV18 to TRBJ2-3; possibly TRBD1 for D (5 bases). V was pared by 1 base and J by 0 bases, with 11 bases between. CDR1 and CDR2 (germline): KGHSH, LQKENI. The CDR3 has 16 amino acids. DNA for the CDR3: TGTGCCAGCTCACCACAGCAGGGCCCAAGCACAGATACGCAGTATTTT. Translated, it gives CASSPQQGPSTDTQYF.

Only a few counts were recorded for this clonotype. This sequence joins TRBV2 and TRBJ2-2; 7 bases fit TRBD1. Per the germline V gene, CDR1 is SNHLY and CDR2 is FYNNEI. The CDR3 sequence is 16 residues long. V was clipped by 3 bases and J by 4 bases; unmatched bases: 8. The CDR3 DNA follows: TGTGCCAGCAGTGATAAGGGACAGAAGATCACCGGGGAGCTGTTTTTT. It yields the protein CASSDKGQKITGELFF.

This clonotype was found many times. The chain employs TRBV7-2 and TRBJ1-2, with a weak D call TRBD1 (5 bases). CDR1 is SGHTA, CDR2 FQGNSA, per germline. The CDR3 has 13 residues. V lost 5 bases, J lost 8 bases, and 15 bases lay in between. The CDR3 protein is CASSQRGERGYTF. The CDR3 DNA reads as TGTGCCAGCAGCCAACGGGGGGAGAGGGGCTACACCTTC.

This clonotype was counted only a few times. The chain has TRBV11-2 and TRBJ2-3, with D perhaps matching TRBD2 (6 bases). The CDR3 runs 16 residues. Deletions cut 3 bases from V and 6 bases from J, with 19 bases between. Germline V gene sequence: CDR1 SGHAT, CDR2 FQNNGV. Here the CDR3 reads CASSFWPGAAVDTQYF. In DNA form, the CDR3 reads TGTGCCAGCAGCTTTTGGCCGGGAGCGGCAGTTGATACGCAGTATTTT.

This clonotype was seen ten or more times. This chain uses TRBV4-3 with TRBJ2-2; D unresolved. Trimming took 3 bases from V and 8 from J, leaving 16 bases between them. Germline V gives CDR1 LGHNA, CDR2 YSLEER. This CDR3 is built from 15 residues. CDR3 DNA: TGCGCCAGCAGCCAGTTCTGGGTGGATTTGGGGGAGCTGTTTTTT. It is translated as CASSQFWVDLGELFF.

This clonotype was counted ten times or more. The chain uses TRBV7-2 and TRBJ2-5; D remains ambiguous. Trimming took off 1 base at V and 0 bases at J, with 9 bases between the two ends. Germline CDR1 is SGHTA and CDR2 is FQGNSA. CDR3 length: 15 amino acids. CDR3 DNA sequence: TGTGCCAGCAGCTTAGTAGTACTGAACCAAGAGACCCAGTACTTC. Protein sequence: CASSLVVLNQETQYF.

The V gene is TRBV7-2, the J gene TRBJ1-5; tentatively, D is TRBD1 (6 bases). Trimming cost V 6 bases and J 7 bases, with 19 bases left between them. Germline assignment: CDR1 SGHTA and CDR2 FQGNSA. There are 15 residues in the CDR3. This CDR3 reads CASSRRGGREQPQHF. Written as DNA, the CDR3 is TGTGCCAGCAGTAGGCGAGGGGGGCGCGAACAGCCCCAGCATTTT.

There are many counts of this clonotype. The CDR3 DNA follows: TGTGCCAGCAGCTTAAGCGGGGGAACCTACGAGCAGTACTTC. Protein product: CASSLSGGTYEQYF. The chain is built from TRBV7-3 and TRBJ2-7, with TRBD2 matching 7 bases. The CDR3 loop spans 14 amino acids. After removal of 1 base from V and 2 bases from J, the junction contained 2 bases not matched to a gene. Per germline, CDR1 SGHTA and CDR2 FQGTGA.

The V and J genes are TRBV20-1 and TRBJ2-1, with 10 bases fitting TRBD2. The CDR3 extends over 17 amino acids. The V and J ends lost 0 bases and 3 bases, in that order; junction bases with no gene match: 8. The V gene's germline CDR1 is DFQATT and CDR2 SNEGSKA (reference sequence). The DNA of the CDR3 is TGCAGTGCTAGAGATCCTAGGACTAGCGGCTACTACAATGAGCAGTTCTTC. As protein: CSARDPRTSGYYNEQFF.

The chain has TRBV12-3 or TRBV12-4 and TRBJ1-1; D might be TRBD1 (6 bases). The V end lost 3 bases, the J end lost 4 bases, and 12 bases lay between the germline ends. The CDR3 extends over 14 amino acids. The CDR3 is CASSFNLGGTEAFF. CDR3 DNA sequence: TGTGCCAGCAGTTTCAACTTAGGGGGCACTGAAGCTTTCTTT.

V gene TRBV12-3 or TRBV12-4 combines with J gene TRBJ2-1, with 10 positions matching TRBD2. The V segment lost 4 bases and the J segment 4 bases; nucleotides outside the gene matches: 4. This CDR3 spans 15 amino acids. CDR3 in DNA: TGTGCCAGCAGTTCTGCTAGCGGGGGATACAATGAGCAGTTCTTC. It is translated as CASSSASGGYNEQFF.

This clonotype was picked up many times. The chain couples TRBV7-2 to TRBJ1-2; a weak D match, TRBD1 (6 bases). In germline, CDR1 is SGHTA, CDR2 FQGNSA. V lost 5 bases, J lost 1 base, and 14 bases lay in between. The CDR3 runs to 15 residues. CDR3 sequence reads: CASSPGQTVNYGYTF. The CDR3 DNA follows: TGTGCCAGCAGCCCCGGACAGACCGTTAACTATGGCTACACCTTC.

This chain links TRBV5-4 with TRBJ1-5; TRBD1 might be the D (5 bases). Trimming left V 4 bases short and J 4 bases short, with 15 bases between. The V gene's germline CDR1 is SGHNT and CDR2 YYREEE (reference sequence). The length of the CDR3 is 15 residues. The CDR3 loop is CASSLWGMGNQPQHF. CDR3 DNA: TGTGCCAGCAGCCTCTGGGGCATGGGGAATCAGCCCCAGCATTTT.

The chain couples TRBV6-5 to TRBJ1-2; tentatively, D is TRBD1 (6 bases). The CDR3 loop spans 15 amino acids. Trimming cost V 0 bases and J 8 bases, with 16 bases left between them. CDR1 is MNHEY and CDR2 is SVGAGI in the germline V gene. Written as DNA, the CDR3 is TGTGCCAGCAGTTACTCGGCTGGGGCAGGGGTCGGCTACACCTTC. Translating gives CASSYSAGAGVGYTF.

This clonotype was counted a few times. V and J are TRBV18 and TRBJ2-5, with TRBD2 matching over 10 bases. V trimming: 3 bases; J trimming: 4 bases; junction bases outside the gene matches: 8. The CDR3 spans 16 residues. Germline V gives CDR1 KGHSH, CDR2 LQKENI. The CDR3 DNA follows: TGTGCCAGCTCACCTAGCGGGGGGTTGTTACCAGAGACCCAGTACTTC. Its protein is CASSPSGGLLPETQYF. Combining the CDR3 with reference TRBV18 and TRBJ2-5 gives the whole variable domain NAGVMQNPRHLVRRRGQEARLRCSPMKGHSHVYWYRQLPEEGLKFMVYLQKENIIDESGMPKERFSAEFPKEGPSILRIQQVVRGDSAAYFCASSPSGGLLPETQYFGPGTRLLVL.

This clonotype has only a few counts. The rearrangement joins TRBV12-3 or TRBV12-4 to TRBJ2-1; D gene ambiguous. The CDR3 has 18 amino acids. Trimming removed 4 bases at V and 3 bases at J, with 22 bases between. CDR3 nucleotide sequence: TGTGCCAGCAGTTCCGAACCCGAGTCTACGACCCTCTACAATGAGCAGTTCTTC. Translating it yields CASSSEPESTTLYNEQFF.

This chain uses TRBV20-1 with TRBJ2-7; the D gene is possibly TRBD2 (5 bases). Trimming took 3 bases from V and 3 from J, leaving 9 bases between them. CDR1 DFQATT and CDR2 SNEGSKA come from the germline V gene (reference sequence). The CDR3 covers 12 residues. The CDR3 DNA follows: TGCAGTGCTAGTCCGGACTTCTACGAGCAGTACTTC. This gives the protein CSASPDFYEQYF.

This clonotype was detected only a few times. This sequence joins TRBV20-1 and TRBJ2-5, with D maybe TRBD1 (7 bases). V was clipped by 6 bases and J by 4 bases, with 21 bases between them. Germline CDR1 reads DFQATT; CDR2 reads SNEGSKA (reference sequence). This CDR3 is built from 15 residues. In nucleotides, the CDR3 is TGCAGTGCCCCCAGTGGAGGGGGCTCGGGAGAGACCCAGTACTTC. Translating gives CSAPSGGGSGETQYF.

This clonotype was observed a few times. This rearrangement joins TRBV24-1 to TRBJ2-5; the D gene is possibly TRBD1 (5 bases). The CDR3 covers 16 residues. Germline V gene sequence: CDR1 KGHDR, CDR2 SFDVKD. V lost 4 bases to trimming and J lost 2 bases, with 16 bases between them. For the CDR3, the DNA is TGTGCCACCAGTGACTCCCGACAGCCGACACAAGAGACCCAGTACTTC. It is translated as CATSDSRQPTQETQYF.

The rearrangement joins TRBV5-1 to TRBJ2-5, with TRBD2 as a possible D gene (6 bases). V was trimmed by 4 bases and J by 2 bases, leaving 21 bases between them. The CDR3 loop spans 17 amino acids. Germline V gene sequence: CDR1 SGHRS, CDR2 YFSETQ. The CDR3 sequence is CASSTPDGGGWQETQYF. CDR3 bases: TGCGCCAGCAGCACCCCCGACGGGGGTGGTTGGCAAGAGACCCAGTACTTC.

The V gene is TRBV5-1, the J gene TRBJ2-3, with D possibly matching TRBD2 (5 bases). Deletions cut 4 bases from V and 4 bases from J, with 16 bases between. The CDR3 extends over 15 amino acids. Germline CDR1 SGHRS, CDR2 YFSETQ. CDR3 bases: TGCGCCAGCAGCCTCCCCCTAGGACTTTCAGATACGCAGTATTTT. Translated: CASSLPLGLSDTQYF.

In its sample, this clonotype was seen many times. The chain combines TRBV2 with TRBJ2-1; TRBD2 matches 13 bases. Germline V gene data show CDR1 as SNHLY and CDR2 as FYNNEI. V lost 4 bases to trimming and J lost 6 bases; unmatched junction nucleotides: 9. This CDR3 has 17 amino acids. The CDR3 is CASSARTSGGGANEQFF. CDR3 sequence (DNA): TGTGCCAGCAGTGCCCGGACTAGCGGGGGAGGGGCCAATGAGCAGTTCTTC.

This clonotype was picked up a small number of times. The chain couples TRBV7-9 to TRBJ1-4, with unresolved D. The CDR3 contains 15 residues. CDR1 SEHNR and CDR2 FQNEAQ come from the germline V gene (reference sequence). Trimming took 4 bases from V and 7 from J, leaving 16 bases between them. As DNA, the CDR3 is TGTGCCAGCAGCTCCCTCGGACTCGGCGTTGAAAAACTGTTTTTT. This encodes CASSSLGLGVEKLFF.